The sequence of this TCR beta chain was determined in a study of graft-versus-host responses after intestinal transplantation. Study background: Following induction with anti-thymocyte globulin, all recipients were given tacrolimus and steroids for two to four years.

Study findings and constraints: Within the allografts of patients who had graft-donor T cell macrochimerism, graft-versus-host to host-versus-graft clonal ratios were high. Researchers found GvH clones in recipient marrow, and some showed up first in ileum or blood.

About this clone: Its antigen is unidentified.

The repertoire was sequenced with immunoSEQ multiplex PCR; TCRdb's copy has only in-frame clones and lacks some. The sample comprises 35,000 to 45,000 clones, approximately 95% of which are singletons, and 3.6% rests with the top ten. The CDR3 runs 14 residues. V was trimmed by 7 bases and J by 0 bases, leaving 13 bases between them. Germline lookup yields CDR1 SNHLY and CDR2 FYNNEI. This TCR was recovered from a human patient who received an intestinal transplant, so some T cells may come from the graft donor. The material sequenced was PBMCs, taken almost 750 days after intestinal transplantation. The chain combines TRBV2 with TRBJ2-7; the D gene could be TRBD1 or TRBD2 (5 bases each). The CDR3 DNA follows: TGTGCCAGCACCAGAGGGACGGTCTCCTACGAGCAGTACTTC. This sequence encodes CASTRGTVSYEQYF.